A single sample is the source of the 28 T cell receptor beta chains below, sequenced in a study of T cell responses to AZD1222 COVID-19 vaccine. TCRdb keeps only in-frame clones here, not all; method: immunoSEQ multiplex PCR. Of around 130,000 clones in the sample, 75% to 95% were seen once. This material consisted of peripheral blood, taken on day 0 of AZD1222 vaccination. The source of these receptors is an adult in good health.

The sample holds one count of this clone. V is TRBV12-5 and J is TRBJ2-5; 7 positions agree with TRBD1. The CDR3 length is 16 residues. Germline lookup yields CDR1 LGHNT and CDR2 FRNRAP. With V trimmed by 1 base and J by 2 bases, 7 bases remained unmatched. For the CDR3, the DNA is TGTGCTAGTGGTTTGGGACCTCGGGACAGACAAGAGACCCAGTACTTC. This codes for CASGLGPRDRQETQYF.

This rearrangement joins TRBV18 to TRBJ1-2, with D unresolved. Trimming cost V 5 bases and J 5 bases, with 18 bases left between them. This CDR3 spans 15 amino acids. Per the germline V gene, CDR1 is KGHSH and CDR2 is LQKENI. CDR3 residues: CASSSYFGFDYGYTF. CDR3 nucleotides: TGTGCCAGCTCATCGTATTTTGGATTCGATTATGGCTACACCTTC.

CDR3 loop: CASSESEASYNEQFF. The CDR3 DNA reads TGTGCCAGCAGCGAAAGCGAGGCCTCCTACAATGAGCAGTTCTTC. The chain employs TRBV9 and TRBJ2-1; D is ambiguous. This CDR3 spans 15 amino acids. V dropped 3 bases and J dropped 0 bases, with 10 bases sitting between them. Germline values: CDR1 SGDLS, CDR2 YYNGEE. Drawing the rest from reference TRBV9 and TRBJ2-1, the complete variable domain is DSGVTQTPKHLITATGQRVTLRCSPRSGDLSVYWYQQSLDQGLQFLIQYYNGEERAKGNILERFSAQQFPDLHSELNLSSLELGDSALYFCASSESEASYNEQFFGPGTRLTVL.

This chain joins TRBV9 and TRBJ2-1; TRBD1 agrees at 7 bases. V lost 3 bases to trimming and J lost 3 bases; unmatched junction nucleotides: 3. The CDR3 sequence is 14 residues long. Germline CDR1 SGDLS, CDR2 YYNGEE. CDR3 protein: CASSARDSYNEQFF. CDR3 nucleotides: TGTGCCAGCAGCGCCCGGGACAGCTACAATGAGCAGTTCTTC.

The genes are TRBV5-6 and TRBJ1-5, with a tentative D call TRBD1 (6 bases). Trimming took off 2 bases at V and 5 bases at J, with 11 bases between the two ends. CDR1 and CDR2 from the germline V gene are SGHDT and YYEEEE. This CDR3 contains 14 residues. The CDR3 protein is CASSLGRGDQPQHF. For the CDR3, the DNA is TGTGCCAGCAGCTTAGGCAGGGGAGATCAGCCCCAGCATTTT. The whole variable domain, filled in from reference TRBV5-6 and TRBJ1-5, reads DAGVTQSPTHLIKTRGQQVTLRCSPKSGHDTVSWYQQALGQGPQFIFQYYEEEERQRGNFPDRFSGHQFPNYSSELNVNALLLGDSALYLCASSLGRGDQPQHFGDGTRLSIL.

This sequence joins TRBV5-8 and TRBJ2-3; TRBD1 aligns across 9 bases. Germline assignment: CDR1 SGHTS and CDR2 YDEGEE. The CDR3 has 15 residues. The ends lost 4 bases at V and 2 bases at J; junction bases unmatched: 5. In DNA, the CDR3 is TGTGCCAGCAGCAAAGGGACAGGGAACACAGATACGCAGTATTTT. Protein product: CASSKGTGNTDTQYF.

This clone was found a few times. The chain carries TRBV30 and TRBJ1-3; no definite D call. The germline CDR1 and CDR2 sequences are GTSNPN and SVGIG (reference sequence). The V end was cut by 6 bases, the J end by 3 bases, with 6 bases between. CDR3 size: 11 residues. Here the CDR3 DNA reads TGTGCCTGCCCAGGTGGAAACACCATATATTTT. This codes for CACPGGNTIYF.

CDR3 DNA sequence: TGTGCCACCTCGCCTAGCCCAACTAACTATGGCTACACCTTC. It encodes CATSPSPTNYGYTF. The chain couples TRBV24-1 to TRBJ1-2; D remains unclear. CDR1 is KGHDR and CDR2 is SFDVKD in the germline V gene. The V gene lost 9 bases and the J gene lost 0 bases, with 13 bases spanning the gap. The CDR3 is 14 amino acids.

This chain uses TRBV9 with TRBJ1-2; possibly TRBD1 for D (5 bases). Germline V gives CDR1 SGDLS, CDR2 YYNGEE. The CDR3 length is 14 residues. The V gene lost 4 bases and the J gene lost 10 bases, with 20 bases spanning the gap. This CDR3 reads CASSPSGVQRVYTF. The CDR3 DNA sequence: TGTGCCAGCAGCCCCTCGGGGGTCCAACGAGTCTACACCTTC.

The V and J genes are TRBV5-5 and TRBJ1-2; D not resolved. Per germline, CDR1 SGHKS and CDR2 YYEKEE (reference sequence). The CDR3 totals 13 residues. V lost 4 bases, J lost 8 bases, and 15 bases lay in between. The CDR3 here is CASSPGPPRGYTF. The CDR3 region has the DNA TGTGCCAGCAGCCCAGGACCACCGCGAGGCTACACCTTC.

V is TRBV11-2 and J is TRBJ1-6; D perhaps matches TRBD1 (6 bases). The germline CDR1 and CDR2 sequences are SGHAT and FQNNGV. The CDR3 has 14 amino acids. Trimming shortened V by 2 bases and J by 13 bases, and 15 bases separated the two germline ends. CDR3 region: CASSLITGTVPLHF. The CDR3, as DNA: TGTGCCAGCAGCTTAATCACAGGGACGGTCCCCCTCCACTTT.

The V call is TRBV10-1, the J call TRBJ2-3; TRBD2 aligns across 8 bases. The CDR3 runs to 16 residues. Per germline, CDR1 WNHNN and CDR2 SYGVQD (reference sequence). V dropped 5 bases and J dropped 0; count of bases not matched to a gene: 7. The DNA of the CDR3 is TGCGCCAGCAGTCGCATAGCGGGAAGGAGCACAGATACGCAGTATTTT. Its translation is CASSRIAGRSTDTQYF.

This clone was picked up a small number of times. The rearrangement joins TRBV6-6 to TRBJ2-7; 9 bases align to TRBD1. The CDR3 covers 14 residues. Per germline, CDR1 MNHNY and CDR2 SVGAGI (reference sequence). The trim removed 6 bases at V and 0 bases at J, leaving 3 bases unmatched. The CDR3 DNA sequence: TGTGCCAGCAGGGGACAGGGTATCTCCTACGAGCAGTACTTC. Translated: CASRGQGISYEQYF.

V and J are TRBV16 and TRBJ1-5, with D hard to call. V was shortened by 4 bases and J by 0 bases, with 7 bases between the two germline ends. CDR1 KGHSY and CDR2 FQNENV come from the germline V gene. The CDR3 runs to 14 residues. The CDR3 region has the DNA TGTGCCAGCAGCCCCAGCAATAGCAATCAGCCCCAGCATTTT. This encodes CASSPSNSNQPQHF.

The gene calls are TRBV6-5 and TRBJ2-7; 12 positions agree with TRBD2. This CDR3 region has 15 residues. The germline gives CDR1 MNHEY, CDR2 SVGAGI. The V and J ends lost 6 bases and 3 bases, in that order; junction bases with no gene match: 6. The CDR3, as DNA: TGTGCCAGCAGGAGGAGGACTAGCGGGATCTACGAGCAGTACTTC. Translated: CASRRRTSGIYEQYF.

The chain links TRBV5-4 to TRBJ1-1, with TRBD1 as a possible D gene (5 bases). CDR1 and CDR2 (germline): SGHNT, YYREEE (reference sequence). The length of the CDR3 is 15 residues. V dropped 4 bases and J dropped 0 bases, with 13 bases sitting between them. CDR3 nucleotides: TGTGCCAGCAGCCGCGGCGGGACGGTGAACACTGAAGCTTTCTTT. Translation: CASSRGGTVNTEAFF.

The chain employs TRBV28 and TRBJ1-4, with 7 bases aligning to TRBD1. Trimming took 6 bases from V and 8 from J; bases not matched to a gene: 15. Germline CDR1 reads MDHEN; CDR2 reads SYDVKM. The CDR3 runs to 16 residues. CDR3 sequence reads: CASSSPMGQGGEKLFF. Written as DNA, the CDR3 is TGTGCCAGCAGCTCCCCTATGGGGCAGGGGGGCGAAAAACTGTTTTTT.

The chain combines TRBV21-1 with TRBJ1-1. TRBV21-1 is shown as a pseudogene. The CDR3 runs 17 residues. In nucleotides, the CDR3 is TGTGCCAGCAGCAAAGTAGTTCGGGGGCAGGGGAACACTGAAGCTTTCTTT. Its protein is CASSKVVRGQGNTEAFF.

This sequence joins TRBV30 and TRBJ1-1, with D tentatively TRBD1 (5 bases). This CDR3 is built from 15 residues. CDR1 GTSNPN and CDR2 SVGIG come from the germline V gene (reference sequence). The V end was cut by 0 bases, the J end by 0 bases, with 11 bases between. Here the CDR3 reads CAWSVGEPMNTEAFF. The CDR3 DNA sequence: TGTGCCTGGAGTGTGGGGGAACCCATGAACACTGAAGCTTTCTTT.

This chain connects TRBV11-2 to TRBJ1-2; TRBD1 matches 7 bases. The length of the CDR3 is 15 residues. Germline CDR1 is SGHAT and CDR2 is FQNNGV. The V and J ends lost 3 bases and 6 bases, in that order; junction bases with no gene match: 10. CDR3 protein: CASSFGQAGPHGYTF. CDR3 nucleotide sequence: TGTGCCAGCAGCTTCGGACAGGCAGGCCCTCATGGCTACACCTTC.

The chain is built from TRBV7-2 and TRBJ1-5, with D maybe TRBD1 (5 bases). Trimming cost V 3 bases and J 0 bases, with 9 bases left between them. This CDR3 is built from 15 residues. Germline V gives CDR1 SGHTA, CDR2 FQGNSA. The CDR3 DNA sequence: TGTGCCAGCAGCTTTCAGGGTTATAGCAATCAGCCCCAGCATTTT. As protein: CASSFQGYSNQPQHF.

This clone appeared a single time. This chain joins TRBV27 and TRBJ2-1, with a weak D call TRBD2 (5 bases). Germline loops: CDR1 MNHEY, CDR2 SMNVEV (reference sequence). V gave up 5 bases and J gave up 6 bases, with 11 bases separating them. This CDR3 spans 13 amino acids. This CDR3 is CASSRSAGNEQFF. The CDR3 DNA reads TGTGCCAGCAGTAGGAGTGCGGGCAATGAGCAGTTCTTC.

CDR3 bases: TGTGCCAGCAGTTCATGGGGACAGCCCGTGAGGGAGTATGGCTACACCTTC. Translated, it gives CASSSWGQPVREYGYTF. The rearrangement joins TRBV28 to TRBJ1-2, with 7 bases aligning to TRBD1. After removal of 4 bases from V and 5 bases from J, the junction contained 16 bases not matched to a gene. This CDR3 is 17 amino acids long. The germline gives CDR1 MDHEN, CDR2 SYDVKM.

The V gene is TRBV10-2, the J gene TRBJ2-7; 12 nucleotides line up with TRBD2. This CDR3 contains 14 residues. V shed 7 bases and J 4 bases; nucleotides not matched to a gene: 5. Germline V lookup: CDR1 WSHSY, CDR2 SAAADI. CDR3 protein: CASNLAGGMYEQYF. The CDR3 nucleotides read TGCGCCAGCAACCTAGCGGGAGGGATGTACGAGCAGTACTTC.

V is TRBV30 and J is TRBJ1-5, with D unresolved. The CDR3 runs 14 residues. CDR1 is GTSNPN and CDR2 is SVGIG in the germline V gene (reference sequence). Trimming cost V 4 bases and J 0 bases, with 10 bases left between them. CDR3 bases: TGTGCCTGGAACCCGGGGATTAGCAATCAGCCCCAGCATTTT. This codes for CAWNPGISNQPQHF.

This chain uses TRBV6-4 with TRBJ1-6, with 10 positions matching TRBD1. CDR1 is MRHNA and CDR2 is SNTAGT in the germline V gene. Unmatched junction bases numbered 10, after V lost 7 bases and J lost 7 bases. This CDR3 has 16 residues. CDR3 nucleotides: TGTGCCAGCAATCCGCCGGGACAGGGGAGGAATTCACCCCTCCACTTT. Its protein is CASNPPGQGRNSPLHF.

The V gene is TRBV19, the J gene TRBJ2-3, with TRBD2 as a possible D gene (5 bases). CDR3 length equals 14 residues. Germline lookup yields CDR1 LNHDA and CDR2 SQIVND (reference sequence). Trimming removed 8 bases from V and 4 bases from J, with 16 bases in between. The CDR3 protein is CASRSGLSPDTQYF. The CDR3 DNA follows: TGTGCCAGTCGTTCCGGACTTTCCCCAGATACGCAGTATTTT. Drawing the rest from reference TRBV19 and TRBJ2-3, the complete variable domain is DGGITQSPKYLFRKEGQNVTLSCEQNLNHDAMYWYRQDPGQGLRLIYYSQIVNDFQKGDIAEGYSVSREKKESFPLTVTSAQKNPTAFYLCASRSGLSPDTQYFGPGTRLTVL.

In this sample, this clone turned up once. The rearrangement links TRBV19 to TRBJ1-1; D ambiguous. The CDR3 length is 13 residues. Germline V gives CDR1 LNHDA, CDR2 SQIVND (reference sequence). Deletions cut 7 bases from V and 3 bases from J, with 12 bases between. CDR3 amino acids: CASTQKRDTEAFF. CDR3 in DNA: TGTGCCAGTACCCAGAAACGGGACACTGAAGCTTTCTTT. Looking up the rest from reference TRBV19 and TRBJ1-1 gives the full variable domain: DGGITQSPKYLFRKEGQNVTLSCEQNLNHDAMYWYRQDPGQGLRLIYYSQIVNDFQKGDIAEGYSVSREKKESFPLTVTSAQKNPTAFYLCASTQKRDTEAFFGQGTRLTVV.